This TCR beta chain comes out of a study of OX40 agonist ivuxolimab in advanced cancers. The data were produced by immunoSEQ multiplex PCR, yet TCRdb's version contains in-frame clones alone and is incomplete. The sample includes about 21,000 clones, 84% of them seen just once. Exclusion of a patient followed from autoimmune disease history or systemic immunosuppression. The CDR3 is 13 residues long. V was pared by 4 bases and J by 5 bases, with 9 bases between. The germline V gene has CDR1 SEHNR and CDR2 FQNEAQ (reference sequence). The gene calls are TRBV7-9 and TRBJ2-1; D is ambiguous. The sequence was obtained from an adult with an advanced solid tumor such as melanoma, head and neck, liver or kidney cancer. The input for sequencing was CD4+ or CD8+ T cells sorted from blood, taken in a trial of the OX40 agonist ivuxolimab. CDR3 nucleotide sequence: TGTGCCAGCAGCTCCCAGGAACACAATGAGCAGTTCTTC. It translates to CASSSQEHNEQFF.